A selection of T cell receptor beta chains follows, all from one sample in a study of T cell repertoires in cytomegalovirus infection. These receptors have no known antigen. From the reads, TCRdb called clonotypes with MiXCR, one entry per CDR3 protein. The profile shows around 200,000 distinct CDR3 sequences, about 39% of them singletons. The sample consisted of CD8+ T cells from cultured PBMCs, taken from culture after CMV antigen stimulation. The receptors shown here come from a human donor in good health (CMV status not recorded). Some clones in this sample may be carry-over from other donors' samples. Each CDR3 is given with its conserved first and last residue. A D gene is named only where the DNA matches it firmly. The listing skips clone size in some rows; elsewhere it reads once, few, many or a size class.

CDR3aa: CASSAGASGRRETQYF
CDR3nt: TGTGCCAGCAGCGCTGGTGCTAGCGGGAGAAGAGAGACCCAGTACTTC
v_gene: TRBV5-3
abundance: once
d_gene: TRBD2
j_gene: TRBJ2-5
len: 16

CDR3aa: CASRFRWGASYNEQFF
CDR3nt: TGTGCCAGCAGGTTCAGGTGGGGAGCCTCCTACAATGAGCAGTTCTTC
v_gene: TRBV27
abundance: -
d_gene: -
j_gene: TRBJ2-1
len: 16

CDR3aa: CASKTVNQPQHF
CDR3nt: TGTGCCAGCAAGACGGTCAATCAGCCCCAGCATTTT
v_gene: TRBV12-3/TRBV12-4
abundance: -
d_gene: -
j_gene: TRBJ1-5
len: 12

CDR3aa: CSAPGQGEYYNEQFF
CDR3nt: TGCAGTGCTCCGGGACAGGGAGAATATTACAATGAGCAGTTCTTC
v_gene: TRBV20-1
abundance: -
d_gene: TRBD1
j_gene: TRBJ2-1
len: 15

CDR3aa: CASSWSGTHFSGNTIYF
CDR3nt: TGTGCCAGCAGCTGGAGCGGTACACACTTCTCTGGAAACACCATATATTTT
v_gene: TRBV12-3/TRBV12-4
abundance: -
d_gene: -
j_gene: TRBJ1-3
len: 17

CDR3aa: CAISGGTGGLTDTQYF
CDR3nt: TGTGCCATCAGTGGTGGAACGGGGGGGCTGACAGATACGCAGTATTTT
v_gene: TRBV10-3
abundance: -
d_gene: TRBD2
j_gene: TRBJ2-3
len: 16

CDR3aa: CASSEAVAATNEKLFF
CDR3nt: TGTGCCAGCAGTGAAGCTGTCGCGGCAACTAATGAAAAACTGTTTTTT
v_gene: TRBV6-1
abundance: -
d_gene: -
j_gene: TRBJ1-4
len: 16

CDR3aa: CASSLVRGREQYF
CDR3nt: TGTGCCAGCAGTTTAGTAAGGGGCCGCGAGCAGTACTTC
v_gene: TRBV27
abundance: few
d_gene: -
j_gene: TRBJ2-7
len: 13

CDR3aa: CASSLEPGQIFRLYTGELFF
CDR3nt: TGTGCCAGCAGCTTAGAACCGGGACAGATTTTTAGGCTCTACACCGGGGAGCTGTTTTTT
v_gene: TRBV11-2
abundance: few
d_gene: TRBD1
j_gene: TRBJ2-2
len: 20

CDR3aa: CASSSDARTGGELGYTF
CDR3nt: TGTGCCAGCAGCTCCGACGCCCGGACAGGGGGAGAACTTGGCTACACCTTC
v_gene: TRBV7-4
abundance: many
d_gene: TRBD1
j_gene: TRBJ1-2
len: 17

CDR3aa: CASSTGTGGYEQYF
CDR3nt: TGTGCCAGCAGCACCGGGACAGGGGGCTACGAGCAGTACTTC
v_gene: TRBV27
abundance: -
d_gene: TRBD1
j_gene: TRBJ2-7
len: 14

CDR3aa: CASSWAKGLYNAQGEQFF
CDR3nt: TGTGCCAGCAGTTGGGCCAAGGGTTTATACAATGCCCAGGGGGAGCAGTTCTTC
v_gene: TRBV12-3/TRBV12-4
abundance: few
d_gene: -
j_gene: TRBJ2-1
len: 18

CDR3aa: CASSPSEFLGANVLTF
CDR3nt: TGTGCCAGCAGTCCCTCGGAGTTCCTCGGAGCCAACGTCCTGACTTTC
v_gene: TRBV6-5
abundance: -
d_gene: -
j_gene: TRBJ2-6
len: 16

CDR3aa: CASSSTRGLNTEAFF
CDR3nt: TGTGCCAGCAGTTCCACCAGGGGATTGAACACTGAAGCTTTCTTT
v_gene: TRBV12-3/TRBV12-4
abundance: few
d_gene: -
j_gene: TRBJ1-1
len: 15

CDR3aa: CASRRYQETQYF
CDR3nt: TGTGCCAGCAGACGGTACCAAGAGACCCAGTACTTC
v_gene: TRBV12-3/TRBV12-4
abundance: few
d_gene: -
j_gene: TRBJ2-5
len: 12

CDR3aa: CASDGMNTEAFF
CDR3nt: TGTGCCAGCGACGGGATGAACACTGAAGCTTTCTTT
v_gene: TRBV11-2
abundance: -
d_gene: -
j_gene: TRBJ1-1
len: 12

CDR3aa: CASSFWPGEQYF
CDR3nt: TGTGCCAGCAGTTTCTGGCCGGGCGAGCAGTACTTC
v_gene: TRBV27
abundance: -
d_gene: -
j_gene: TRBJ2-7
len: 12

CDR3aa: CASSQDRNEQYF
CDR3nt: TGCGCCAGCAGCCAAGATCGAAACGAGCAGTACTTC
v_gene: TRBV4-1
abundance: -
d_gene: -
j_gene: TRBJ2-7
len: 12

CDR3aa: CSARGRGQETQYF
CDR3nt: TGCAGTGCTAGGGGCAGGGGACAAGAGACCCAGTACTTC
v_gene: TRBV20-1
abundance: few
d_gene: -
j_gene: TRBJ2-5
len: 13

CDR3aa: CASSLTSSGHQETQYF
CDR3nt: TGTGCCAGCAGCCTCACATCCTCAGGGCACCAAGAGACCCAGTACTTC
v_gene: TRBV7-8
abundance: few
d_gene: -
j_gene: TRBJ2-5
len: 16

CDR3aa: CASSLELGGEQPQHF
CDR3nt: TGTGCCAGCAGCTTAGAACTGGGTGGAGAGCAGCCCCAGCATTTT
v_gene: TRBV7-8
abundance: -
d_gene: -
j_gene: TRBJ1-5
len: 15

CDR3aa: CSADATWAGGNADTQYF
CDR3nt: TGCAGTGCAGACGCAACCTGGGCGGGGGGAAACGCGGATACGCAGTATTTT
v_gene: TRBV20-1
abundance: -
d_gene: TRBD2
j_gene: TRBJ2-3
len: 17